Listed below are T cell receptor beta chains from one sample, sequenced in a study of technical replicates of blood from several donors. The data were produced by immunoSEQ multiplex PCR, yet TCRdb's version contains in-frame clones alone and is incomplete. The repertoire holds tens of thousands of clones, with approximately 94% as singletons. The sample consisted of T cells isolated from PBMCs. The receptors were gathered from a human donor in good health. CDR3s include the opening cysteine and the closing phenylalanine or tryptophan.

j_call,v_call,cdr3_aa
TRBJ2-2,TRBV13,CASSASGTTHTGELFF
TRBJ2-7,TRBV28,CASTRQGPTYEQYF
TRBJ1-4,TRBV4-1,CASSPRTQSSANEKLFF
TRBJ2-1,TRBV5-1,CASSLKGLAGGPYNEQFF
TRBJ1-2,TRBV28,CASRETGGRFNGYTF
TRBJ2-4,TRBV9,CASSVTGNPRDIQYF
TRBJ2-3,TRBV5-4,CASSLVTAGGRDTQYF
TRBJ2-3,TRBV7-6,CASSLAVAGVSDTQYF
TRBJ2-1,TRBV30,CAWAGTSGGNEQFF
TRBJ1-2,TRBV6-1,CASSGGGQGVRSYGYTF
TRBJ1-1,TRBV15,CATSKSTVSEAFF
TRBJ1-2,TRBV10-2,CASSESLTGGHLDYGYTF
TRBJ2-1,TRBV6-5,CASSYSSRASEQFF
TRBJ2-7,TRBV19,CASSISQGGYEQYF
TRBJ2-2,TRBV11-3,CASSFPLGTGGTGELFF
TRBJ2-5,TRBV30,CAWSVGAGETQYF
TRBJ2-1,TRBV7-6,CASSSRNEQFF
TRBJ1-1,TRBV4-1,CASSQWGQGNTEAFF
TRBJ2-5,TRBV15,CATSSGGAQETQYF
TRBJ1-3,TRBV7-9,CASSSDTSGNTIYF
TRBJ1-1,TRBV11-3,CASSLDRSDTEAFF
TRBJ2-5,TRBV18,CASSPYASGSLETQYF
TRBJ1-5,TRBV5-6,CASSLTPGTDSNQPQHF
TRBJ2-7,TRBV10-2,CASSSGETYEQYF
TRBJ1-2,TRBV9,CASSTLQGSGNYGYTF
TRBJ1-2,TRBV7-2,CASSSTGGWIYGYTF
TRBJ2-1,TRBV5-1,CASRGDVGSNEQFF
TRBJ1-5,TRBV7-9,CASSSTGVSNQPQHF
TRBJ2-1,TRBV5-4,CASSFDRGSYNEQFF
TRBJ2-3,TRBV7-2,CASSLLAESTDTQYF